Detailed here is one T cell receptor beta chain. This clonotype was recorded many times. What antigen it recognizes has not been identified. Nothing much larger sits one base from this clone, and base qualities are not available. These data are taken from a study of T-cell reconstitution after alpha-beta-depleted transplantation in children (dated by TCRdb to the mid-2010s). Regarding the study in general: T-cell immune reconstitution after TCRalphabeta/CD19-depleted allogeneic hematopoietic cell transplantation in children was quantitatively tracked in the study by means of TCR repertoire profiling. Here is what the overall study found, with its caveats: The apparently early recovery of alphabetaT-cell counts about two months after transplant reportedly depended on only several hundred rapidly expanded clones that came from non-depleted graft cells. Over the following months the frequencies of hyperexpanded clones went down, and after one year T-cell counts and TCRbeta diversity were mostly credited to newly produced T cells. The high TCRbeta diversity at day 60 in some patients was ascribed to recipient T cells and intrathymic progenitors that had survived conditioning.

The treatment or condition label corresponds to: allogeneic hematopoietic cell transplantation with graft depleted of TCRalphabeta T cells and CD19 B cells. Transplant recipients were children who received TCRalphabeta/CD19-depleted allogeneic hematopoietic cell grafts. Measured from the cysteine to the phenylalanine, the CDR3 is 12 residues long. The kept DNA is CDR3 alone, 36 bases in frame from the first base. V loses 4 bases, J loses 9 bases, and the germline ends lie 11 bases apart. CDR1 and CDR2 were assigned from the germline V gene (reference sequence) as SGHKS and YYEKEE. Library construction relied on PCR. Sequencing used an Illumina HiSeq 2500. TCR library preparation used molecular barcoding, with unique molecular identifiers applied to normalize quantification of the TCRbeta repertoire. In-frame beta chains were kept once TCRdb had trimmed the public reads at Q25 with fastp and called clones with MiXCR. One record per CDR3 amino acid sequence lists the most common genes and DNA. The sample table shows roughly 280,000 distinct CDR3 sequences, and roughly 10% are seen once. Of the sample, around 22% is held by the ten largest clones.

The source of this sequence is a male patient between 2 and 10 years old who had a stem cell transplant for chronic granulomatous disease, so the T cells may come from the graft donor. The chain is made from TRBV5-5 and TRBJ2-1, with the identity of the D gene unclear. Material: peripheral blood, obtained 180 days after TCRalphabeta/CD19-depleted stem cell transplant. For the CDR3, the sequence is CASSPPLLEQFF. Read as DNA, the sequence is TGTGCCAGCAGCCCCCCACTTCTTGAGCAGTTCTTC.